A single sample is the source of the 31 T cell receptor beta chains below, sequenced in a study of OX40 agonist ivuxolimab in advanced cancers. This table comes from immunoSEQ multiplex PCR, and its TCRdb copy is limited to in-frame clones, with some not included. The data hold about 61,000 clones, with around 93% observed a single time. Material: CD4+ or CD8+ T cells sorted from blood, obtained in a trial of the OX40 agonist ivuxolimab. These receptors came from an adult with an advanced solid tumor such as melanoma, head and neck, liver or kidney cancer.

V is TRBV27 and J is TRBJ2-3; 8 nucleotides match TRBD2. The CDR3 has 13 residues. V was pared by 4 bases and J by 5 bases, with 2 bases of the junction left unmatched. Germline assignment: CDR1 MNHEY and CDR2 SMNVEV (reference sequence). This CDR3 reads CASSSLAGDTQYF. For the CDR3, the DNA is TGTGCCAGCAGTTCCCTAGCGGGAGATACGCAGTATTTT.

V gene TRBV5-6 combines with J gene TRBJ2-3; no clear D gene. Trimming left V 7 bases short and J 3 bases short, with 6 bases between. The CDR3 loop spans 11 amino acids. Germline assignment: CDR1 SGHDT and CDR2 YYEEEE. The CDR3 coding sequence is TGTGCCAGCGGATATACAGATACGCAGTATTTT. Encoded protein: CASGYTDTQYF. Drawing the rest from reference TRBV5-6 and TRBJ2-3, the complete variable domain is DAGVTQSPTHLIKTRGQQVTLRCSPKSGHDTVSWYQQALGQGPQFIFQYYEEEERQRGNFPDRFSGHQFPNYSSELNVNALLLGDSALYLCASGYTDTQYFGPGTRLTVL.

This chain joins TRBV9 and TRBJ2-3; 7 positions match TRBD2. The germline V gene has CDR1 SGDLS and CDR2 YYNGEE. The V gene end was trimmed by 2 bases and the J gene end by 2 bases; junction bases not matched to a gene: 5. The length of the CDR3 is 15 residues. Written as DNA, the CDR3 is TGTGCCAGCAGCGTCAGCCGGGGGGTCACAGATACGCAGTATTTT. As protein: CASSVSRGVTDTQYF.

The rearrangement uses TRBV5-8 and TRBJ2-1; TRBD2 is a possible D gene (6 bases). This CDR3 has 14 amino acids. Germline CDR1 is SGHTS and CDR2 is YDEGEE. Deletions cut 1 base from V and 7 bases from J, with 12 bases between. In DNA form, the CDR3 reads TGTGCCAGCAGCTTGTTTGGAGGGCGAAATGAGCAGTTCTTC. Encoded protein: CASSLFGGRNEQFF.

This chain uses TRBV15 with TRBJ1-1, with D possibly matching TRBD1 (6 bases). Trimming removed 8 bases at V and 6 bases at J, with 16 bases between. The CDR3 length is 13 residues. CDR1 is LNHNV, CDR2 YYDKDF, per germline (reference sequence). CDR3: CATASGRGAEAFF. The DNA of the CDR3 is TGTGCCACCGCTTCGGGGAGGGGGGCTGAAGCTTTCTTT.

The rearrangement joins TRBV7-8 to TRBJ2-4, with a possible D match to TRBD2 (6 bases). Germline V gene sequence: CDR1 SGHVS, CDR2 FQNEAQ. CDR3 length: 14 amino acids. Trimming left V 5 bases short and J 0 bases short, with 8 bases between. Here the CDR3 DNA reads TGTGCCAGCAGCGGAGGGCTAGCCAAAAACATTCAGTACTTC. It specifies CASSGGLAKNIQYF.

The CDR3 DNA is TGTGCCAGCAGCTTCTCAGCGGCCCCCGGGTACAATGAGCAGTTCTTC. Translation gives CASSFSAAPGYNEQFF. The chain is built from TRBV9 and TRBJ2-1; a weak D match, TRBD2 (5 bases). V was clipped by 4 bases and J by 4 bases, with 18 bases between them. This CDR3 has 16 residues. Germline CDR1 and CDR2: SGDLS and YYNGEE. Variable domain in full (rest from reference TRBV9 and TRBJ2-1): DSGVTQTPKHLITATGQRVTLRCSPRSGDLSVYWYQQSLDQGLQFLIQYYNGEERAKGNILERFSAQQFPDLHSELNLSSLELGDSALYFCASSFSAAPGYNEQFFGPGTRLTVL.

The chain employs TRBV28 and TRBJ2-7, with D possibly matching TRBD1 (5 bases). Germline CDR1 and CDR2: MDHEN and SYDVKM. Trimming took 7 bases from V and 5 from J, leaving 15 bases between them. This CDR3 is built from 13 residues. CDR3 nucleotides: TGTGCCAGCATCTTCCACTGGGGCGACGAGCAGTACTTC. It yields the protein CASIFHWGDEQYF.

As for this clone: The same CDR3 can be traced to other DNA sequences in this sample. The CDR3 DNA sequence: TGTGCCAGCAGTGAATGGGTGACGGGGACAGTGAGCTCCTATAATTCACCCCTCCACTTT. It translates to CASSEWVTGTVSSYNSPLHF. This chain connects TRBV6-1 to TRBJ1-6, with TRBD1 identical over 7 bases. V lost 2 bases to trimming and J lost 0 bases; unmatched junction nucleotides: 13. Per the germline V gene, CDR1 is MNHNS and CDR2 is SASEGT. The CDR3 is 20 amino acids.

The CDR3 sequence: CASSSSYRGQPQHF. CDR3 coding DNA: TGTGCCAGCAGTTCCTCTTACAGGGGGCAGCCCCAGCATTTT. The chain is built from TRBV27 and TRBJ1-5; 8 bases fit TRBD1. This CDR3 comprises 14 residues. Germline V lookup: CDR1 MNHEY, CDR2 SMNVEV (reference sequence). Trimming at V came to 4 bases and at J to 7 bases, leaving 6 bases not matched to a gene.

This chain joins TRBV27 and TRBJ2-1; D may be TRBD1 or TRBD2 (5 bases each). The CDR3 covers 15 residues. Germline V gene sequence: CDR1 MNHEY, CDR2 SMNVEV (reference sequence). Trimming pared 8 bases from V and 2 bases from J, leaving 16 bases between. CDR3 residues: CASGLSLGPYNEQFF. In nucleotides, the CDR3 is TGTGCCAGCGGCCTGTCCCTGGGACCCTACAATGAGCAGTTCTTC.

This clone was recorded only once. The J gene is TRBJ2-1, the V gene TRBV6-5; D is perhaps TRBD1 or TRBD2 (6 bases each). CDR3 length: 15 amino acids. Trimming cost V 6 bases and J 2 bases, with 14 bases left between them. Germline-derived CDR1 and CDR2 are MNHEY and SVGAGI. CDR3 residues: CASSPTGGPYNEQFF. The CDR3 DNA sequence: TGTGCCAGCAGCCCGACTGGGGGGCCCTACAATGAGCAGTTCTTC.

The V and J genes are TRBV27 and TRBJ1-5; 8 positions match TRBD1. The CDR3 is 14 amino acids. CDR1 MNHEY and CDR2 SMNVEV come from the germline V gene (reference sequence). After removal of 2 bases from V and 5 bases from J, the junction contained 2 bases not matched to a gene. CDR3 loop: CASSLQGADQPQHF. CDR3 coding DNA: TGTGCCAGCAGTTTACAGGGGGCAGATCAGCCCCAGCATTTT.

This chain links TRBV30 with TRBJ1-1; D is unresolved. This CDR3 contains 16 residues. The germline gives CDR1 GTSNPN, CDR2 SVGIG (reference sequence). V lost 4 bases and J 1 base, leaving 19 bases between the germline ends. CDR3 in amino acids: CAWNPGFIAANTEAFF. For the CDR3, the DNA is TGTGCCTGGAACCCTGGCTTTATTGCGGCGAACACTGAAGCTTTCTTT.

The V and J genes are TRBV4-2 and TRBJ2-1, with 13 bases identical to TRBD2. Germline assignment: CDR1 LGHNA and CDR2 YNFKEQ. The CDR3 runs 19 residues. The junction had 9 bases not matched to a gene; V was cut back by 4 bases and J by 0 bases. The CDR3: CASSPTRGTSGASYNEQFF. The CDR3 region has the DNA TGTGCCAGCAGCCCAACCCGGGGGACTAGCGGGGCCTCCTACAATGAGCAGTTCTTC.

The genes are TRBV10-3 and TRBJ1-3, with 10 bases aligning to TRBD1. This CDR3 comprises 15 residues. Losses at the gene ends were 8 bases for V and 3 bases for J; bases not matched to a gene: 7. The germline V gene has CDR1 ENHRY and CDR2 SYGVKD. CDR3 amino acids: CAIQKDRGDGNTIYF. Written as DNA, the CDR3 is TGTGCCATCCAGAAGGACAGGGGGGATGGAAACACCATATATTTT.

The V gene is TRBV6-1, the J gene TRBJ1-2; tentatively, D is TRBD1 (5 bases). Germline V gives CDR1 MNHNS, CDR2 SASEGT. Deletions cut 6 bases from V and 5 bases from J, with 19 bases between. The CDR3 has 15 amino acids. The DNA of the CDR3 is TGTGCCAGCAGCCCGGGACCGACCCCGGAGTATGGCTACACCTTC. It specifies CASSPGPTPEYGYTF.

The chain uses TRBV30 and TRBJ2-1, with D possibly being TRBD1 or TRBD2 (6 bases each). Germline CDR1 is GTSNPN and CDR2 is SVGIG (reference sequence). V lost 3 bases to trimming and J lost 8 bases, with 8 bases between them. The CDR3 has 11 residues. CDR3 sequence reads: CAWRGGYEQFF. The DNA for the CDR3 is TGTGCCTGGAGAGGGGGGTATGAGCAGTTCTTC.

This clone appeared a single time. The chain has TRBV11-3 and TRBJ2-1; the match to TRBD2 covers 11 bases. Per the germline V gene, CDR1 is SGHNT and CDR2 is YENEEA. V shed 5 bases, J shed 7 bases, and the junction held 10 bases outside the gene matches. The CDR3 totals 16 residues. This chain's CDR3 is CASSIPPSGRWNEQFF. CDR3 DNA: TGTGCCAGCAGCATCCCCCCTAGCGGGAGGTGGAATGAGCAGTTCTTC. Full variable domain (missing parts from reference TRBV11-3 and TRBJ2-1): EAGVVQSPRYKIIEKKQPVAFWCNPISGHNTLYWYLQNLGQGPELLIRYENEEAVDDSQLPKDRFSAERLKGVDSTLKIQPAELGDSAVYLCASSIPPSGRWNEQFFGPGTRLTVL.

The rearrangement links TRBV10-3 to TRBJ1-3; the D gene is possibly TRBD1 (5 bases). Trimming removed 9 bases at V and 4 bases at J, with 13 bases between. Germline V gives CDR1 ENHRY, CDR2 SYGVKD. The CDR3 loop spans 13 amino acids. DNA of the CDR3: TGTGCCATAACTGAGGGGTTCGGAAACACCATATATTTT. Its translation: CAITEGFGNTIYF.

As DNA, the CDR3 is TGTGCCAGCAGCTTATTCGGGGAGACCTCCGCTGGAAACACCATATATTTT. This sequence encodes CASSLFGETSAGNTIYF. V and J are TRBV7-9 and TRBJ1-3; D call uncertain. This CDR3 has 17 residues. The V end lost 2 bases, the J end lost 2 bases, and 16 bases lay between the germline ends. CDR1 and CDR2 (germline): SEHNR, FQNEAQ (reference sequence).

V gene TRBV18 combines with J gene TRBJ2-7; D is undetermined. Trimming took 3 bases from V and 4 from J, leaving 22 bases between them. The CDR3 is made up of 17 amino acids. The V gene's germline CDR1 is KGHSH and CDR2 LQKENI. CDR3 nucleotide sequence: TGTGCCAGCTCACCTCGATTCCCCGGGCCCAATTTATACGAGCAGTACTTC. This sequence encodes CASSPRFPGPNLYEQYF.

The gene calls are TRBV21-1 and TRBJ2-3; TRBD2 is taken as the D call from the table, unchecked against the DNA. TRBV21-1 is a listed pseudogene. The CDR3 covers 17 residues. CDR3 protein: CASSEAGTSGGSDTQYF. CDR3 in DNA: TGTGCCAGCAGCGAAGCTGGGACTAGCGGGGGCTCAGATACGCAGTATTTT.

In its sample, this clone was seen once. The gene calls are TRBV9 and TRBJ1-6; TRBD1 is a possible D gene (5 bases). The CDR3 loop spans 14 amino acids. Germline CDR1 SGDLS, CDR2 YYNGEE. Deletions cut 7 bases from V and 6 bases from J, with 14 bases between. CDR3 DNA: TGTGCCAGCGGCTGGGGGTCGGGTAATTCACCCCTCCACTTT. It translates to CASGWGSGNSPLHF.

This clone turned up a few times. The gene calls are TRBV16 and TRBJ2-5; 12 bases agree with TRBD2. This CDR3 spans 15 amino acids. Trimming took 2 bases from V and 4 from J; bases not matched to a gene: 2. Germline V gene data show CDR1 as KGHSY and CDR2 as FQNENV. DNA for the CDR3: TGTGCCAGCAGCCAACTAGCGGGAGGGCTAGAGACCCAGTACTTC. Protein sequence: CASSQLAGGLETQYF.

Details on this clone: The junction differs from germline at one of its ends, possibly a read error. This chain connects TRBV29-1 to TRBJ1-3, with no clear D. The CDR3 extends over 15 amino acids. In germline, CDR1 is SQVTM, CDR2 ANQGSEA. The CDR3 reads CSVDTGSGSGNAIYF. CDR3 bases: TGCAGCGTCGATACCGGGTCGGGCTCTGGAAACGCCATATATTTT.

This chain connects TRBV27 to TRBJ2-1; a possible D gene is TRBD1 (5 bases). V was shortened by 1 base and J by 10 bases, with 17 bases between the two germline ends. This CDR3 is built from 15 residues. The V gene's germline CDR1 is MNHEY and CDR2 SMNVEV (reference sequence). CDR3 bases: TGTGCCAGCAGTTTATTAGGGGTCTCAAACGCAGAGCAGTTCTTC. Amino acid sequence: CASSLLGVSNAEQFF.

This chain connects TRBV2 to TRBJ2-1; 10 nucleotides match TRBD1. This CDR3 spans 19 amino acids. V shed 1 base and J 2 bases; nucleotides not matched to a gene: 11. Germline CDR1 and CDR2: SNHLY and FYNNEI. The CDR3 coding sequence is TGTGCCAGCAGTGAAGTTTTGGGACAGGGGAAAAATCCCTACAATGAGCAGTTCTTC. It encodes CASSEVLGQGKNPYNEQFF.

The rearrangement uses TRBV27 and TRBJ1-2, with unresolved D. From germline, CDR1 is MNHEY and CDR2 SMNVEV (reference sequence). The CDR3 totals 18 residues. The V end was cut by 5 bases, the J end by 3 bases, with 25 bases between. Here the CDR3 reads CASSPVWATRGNHYGYTF. The CDR3 DNA sequence: TGTGCCAGCAGTCCGGTTTGGGCAACCCGAGGAAATCACTATGGCTACACCTTC.

This clone was counted a single time. The chain uses TRBV28 and TRBJ1-3; 8 bases align to TRBD1. J was trimmed by 4 bases and V by 6 bases; bases with no gene match: 8. Germline V CDR1 and CDR2: MDHEN, SYDVKM. CDR3 size: 15 residues. In nucleotides, the CDR3 is TGTGCCAGCAGGGCGACAGGGGATACCGGAAACACCATATATTTT. Translating it yields CASRATGDTGNTIYF.

The rearrangement joins TRBV30 to TRBJ2-7; no clear D. With 0 bases removed from V and 6 bases from J, the gap between germline ends came to 9 bases. CDR3 size: 12 residues. CDR1 is GTSNPN, CDR2 SVGIG, per germline (reference sequence). The CDR3 nucleotides read TGTGCCTGGAGTGTACTGGGTAGCGAGCAGTACGTC. Translated, it gives CAWSVLGSEQYV.